Below are 24 T cell receptor beta chains sequenced from a single sample in a study of T-cell reconstitution after alpha-beta-depleted transplantation in children. It was with unique molecular identifiers that the TCRbeta library was prepared. TCRdb reanalysed the PCR reads using MiXCR and keeps one entry per CDR3 protein. Here the sample spans around 960,000 distinct CDR3 sequences, under 30% being singletons. This specimen was PBMCs, mostly from graft donor cells, taken 360 days after TCRalphabeta/CD19-depleted stem cell transplant. These receptors were collected from a boy under three years old who had a stem cell transplant for SCID, so the T cells may come from the graft donor.

The genes are TRBV7-3 and TRBJ1-6, with no clear D. The CDR3 consists of 13 residues. Per the germline V gene, CDR1 is SGHTA and CDR2 is FQGTGA. V was cut by 8 bases and J by 4 bases, with 9 bases left in between. The CDR3 bases are TGTGCCAGCCGTAGGGTGTATAATTCACCCCTCCACTTT. The encoded protein is CASRRVYNSPLHF.

The chain carries TRBV12-3 or TRBV12-4 and TRBJ2-7, with TRBD1 matching over 7 bases. The V and J ends lost 6 bases and 6 bases, in that order; junction bases with no gene match: 11. The length of the CDR3 is 14 residues. For the CDR3, the DNA is TGTGCCAGCAGCCTCACAGGGGAAGGAGGCGAGCAGTACTTC. This encodes CASSLTGEGGEQYF.

The CDR3 bases are TGCAGTGCCCCGACTAGCGGGGGGATAAGGAATGAGCAGTTCTTC. It is translated as CSAPTSGGIRNEQFF. The J gene is TRBJ2-1, the V gene TRBV20-1; 13 bases match TRBD2. The CDR3 loop spans 15 amino acids. J lost 7 bases, V lost 6 bases, and 9 bases had no gene match. The germline gives CDR1 DFQATT, CDR2 SNEGSKA (reference sequence).

This clonotype has more than one count but fewer than ten. The chain carries TRBV10-3 and TRBJ2-1; D is unclear. The germline V gene has CDR1 ENHRY and CDR2 SYGVKD. V lost 3 bases to trimming and J lost 6 bases, with 18 bases between them. This CDR3 is 16 amino acids long. This CDR3 reads CAISEYLTGWSNEQFF. CDR3 in DNA: TGTGCCATCAGTGAATACCTCACTGGATGGAGCAATGAGCAGTTCTTC.

The chain combines TRBV9 with TRBJ2-7; TRBD1 matches 7 bases. The CDR3 covers 14 residues. V lost 3 bases to trimming and J lost 2 bases; unmatched junction nucleotides: 5. Germline-derived CDR1 and CDR2 are SGDLS and YYNGEE. The CDR3 DNA follows: TGTGCCAGCAGCGCCCCCGGACAGGCCTACGAGCAGTACTTC. Amino acids: CASSAPGQAYEQYF.

This clonotype was seen a few times. The V gene is TRBV24-1, the J gene TRBJ2-5, with TRBD1 identical over 9 bases. Germline loops: CDR1 KGHDR, CDR2 SFDVKD. CDR3 length equals 15 residues. The ends lost 1 base at V and 5 bases at J; junction bases unmatched: 4. CDR3 protein: CATSDFGTGRETQYF. The CDR3 DNA follows: TGTGCCACCAGTGATTTCGGGACAGGGCGTGAGACCCAGTACTTC.

This clonotype was observed a handful of times. The chain employs TRBV4-1 and TRBJ1-1; the D is unclear. Trimming shortened V by 3 bases and J by 10 bases, and 12 bases separated the two germline ends. From germline, CDR1 is MGHRA and CDR2 YSYEKL. This CDR3 is built from 12 residues. The CDR3 here is CASSHPDSTAFF. In DNA form, the CDR3 reads TGCGCCAGCAGCCACCCCGATTCAACAGCTTTCTTT.

This clonotype came up once. V and J are TRBV7-3 and TRBJ2-1, with 8 nucleotides matching TRBD2. The junction had 6 bases not matched to a gene; V was cut back by 3 bases and J by 8 bases. The germline V gene encodes CDR1 SGHTA and CDR2 FQGTGA. This CDR3 region has 14 residues. The CDR3 loop is CASSLGGGLDEQFF. The CDR3 bases are TGTGCCAGCAGCTTGGGCGGGGGGTTGGATGAGCAGTTCTTC.

This clonotype was observed once. The chain carries TRBV11-2 and TRBJ1-1; no clear D. The CDR3 runs 12 residues. The germline CDR1 and CDR2 sequences are SGHAT and FQNNGV. V dropped 1 base and J dropped 7 bases, with 7 bases sitting between them. The CDR3 bases are TGTGCCAGCAGCTTAGTAGGGAGTGAAGCTTTCTTT. Translation: CASSLVGSEAFF.

This chain links TRBV20-1 with TRBJ1-6, with 7 nucleotides matching TRBD1. The ends lost 6 bases at V and 10 bases at J; junction bases unmatched: 12. The CDR3 spans 14 residues. Germline lookup yields CDR1 DFQATT and CDR2 SNEGSKA (reference sequence). The CDR3 spells CSARPQGVRSPLHF. CDR3 DNA: TGCAGTGCACGGCCCCAGGGGGTGAGATCACCCCTCCACTTT.

The table lists this clonotype with many counts. The chain uses TRBV6-5 and TRBJ2-2, with 11 positions matching TRBD2. The CDR3 loop spans 16 amino acids. CDR1 MNHEY and CDR2 SVGAGI come from the germline V gene. Trimming removed 7 bases from V and 7 bases from J; junction bases left unmatched: 11. Here the CDR3 DNA reads TGTGCCAGCACCGGATTAGCGGGGGGGCTGGTCGGGGAGCTGTTTTTT. This sequence encodes CASTGLAGGLVGELFF.

The V call is TRBV11-3, the J call TRBJ2-1, with 8 positions matching TRBD1. This CDR3 spans 15 amino acids. The J segment lost 5 bases and the V segment lost 0 bases, leaving 3 bases of the junction unmatched. From germline, CDR1 is SGHNT and CDR2 YENEEA. The CDR3 loop is CASSLDRGQNNEQFF. CDR3 sequence (DNA): TGTGCCAGCAGCTTAGACAGGGGGCAGAACAATGAGCAGTTCTTC. The full variable domain, its missing parts supplied by reference TRBV11-3 and TRBJ2-1, is EAGVVQSPRYKIIEKKQPVAFWCNPISGHNTLYWYLQNLGQGPELLIRYENEEAVDDSQLPKDRFSAERLKGVDSTLKIQPAELGDSAVYLCASSLDRGQNNEQFFGPGTRLTVL.

This clonotype was seen a handful of times. J is TRBJ2-7 and V is TRBV6-2 or TRBV6-3; the D gene is possibly TRBD1 (6 bases). This CDR3 is 15 amino acids long. Germline V gene data show CDR1 as MNHEY and CDR2 as SVGEGT. The V end was cut by 5 bases, the J end by 0 bases, with 14 bases between. CDR3 region: CASSPNTGNSYEQYF. As DNA, the CDR3 is TGTGCCAGCAGTCCCAACACAGGGAACTCCTACGAGCAGTACTTC.

The chain has TRBV20-1 and TRBJ2-7; D uncertain. Trimming pared 0 bases from V and 4 bases from J, leaving 13 bases between. Germline assignment: CDR1 DFQATT and CDR2 SNEGSKA (reference sequence). The CDR3 contains 14 residues. The CDR3 sequence is CSARDLVRGYEQYF. The DNA of the CDR3 is TGCAGTGCTAGAGATTTGGTGCGCGGTTACGAGCAGTACTTC.

CDR3 region: CASSWRGRAYEQYF. The CDR3 nucleotides read TGCGCCAGCAGCTGGAGGGGTAGAGCCTACGAGCAGTACTTC. The V and J genes are TRBV5-1 and TRBJ2-7; possibly TRBD2 for D (6 bases). Trimming pared 3 bases from V and 2 bases from J, leaving 12 bases between. Germline V CDR1 and CDR2: SGHRS, YFSETQ. The CDR3 is 14 amino acids.

This clonotype was seen a few times. This chain connects TRBV28 to TRBJ2-7, with D perhaps given as TRBD1 or TRBD2 (5 bases each). V lost 1 base, J lost 1 base, and 11 bases lay in between. Germline CDR1 is MDHEN and CDR2 is SYDVKM. CDR3 length equals 15 residues. This chain's CDR3 is CASSLFWWGSYEQYF. The CDR3 nucleotides are TGTGCCAGCAGTTTATTCTGGTGGGGGTCCTACGAGCAGTACTTC. Combining the CDR3 with reference TRBV28 and TRBJ2-7 gives the whole variable domain DVKVTQSSRYLVKRTGEKVFLECVQDMDHENMFWYRQDPGLGLRLIYFSYDVKMKEKGDIPEGYSVSREKKERFSLILESASTNQTSMYLCASSLFWWGSYEQYFGPGTRLTVT.

This clonotype showed up just a few times. The chain recombines TRBV5-1 with TRBJ1-1, with D uncertain. This CDR3 has 14 residues. Germline-derived CDR1 and CDR2 are SGHRS and YFSETQ. V was cut by 1 base and J by 2 bases, with 9 bases left in between. CDR3 nucleotide sequence: TGCGCCAGCAGCTTGCAGACAACCAACACTGAAGCTTTCTTT. Residues: CASSLQTTNTEAFF.

The V call is TRBV11-2, the J call TRBJ2-2, with TRBD1 matching 7 bases. The length of the CDR3 is 16 residues. CDR1 is SGHAT and CDR2 is FQNNGV in the germline V gene. Trimming removed 5 bases from V and 8 bases from J; junction bases left unmatched: 14. The CDR3 spells CASSPPRQGLRGELFF. The CDR3 DNA follows: TGTGCCAGCAGCCCTCCGAGACAGGGTTTAAGAGGGGAGCTGTTTTTT.

This chain uses TRBV6-2 or TRBV6-3 with TRBJ2-7; 7 bases are shared with TRBD1. The CDR3 loop spans 12 amino acids. After removal of 6 bases from V and 11 bases from J, the junction contained 10 bases not matched to a gene. CDR1 is MNHEY, CDR2 SVGEGT, per germline. In DNA form, the CDR3 reads TGTGCCAGCAGCCCCGGGACAGCCCATGAGTACTTC. This encodes CASSPGTAHEYF.

DNA of the CDR3: TGCGCCAGCAGCTTGGATGGACCACTCTCTGGAAACACCATATATTTT. This gives the protein CASSLDGPLSGNTIYF. The chain couples TRBV5-1 to TRBJ1-3; no reliable D call. CDR1 and CDR2 from the germline V gene are SGHRS and YFSETQ. V was clipped by 0 bases and J by 0 bases, with 10 bases between them. The length of the CDR3 is 16 residues.

This clonotype was picked up many times. This sequence joins TRBV5-1 and TRBJ2-5; D is unresolved. CDR3 length: 11 amino acids. Trimming took 0 bases from V and 5 from J, leaving 2 bases between them. Germline loops: CDR1 SGHRS, CDR2 YFSETQ. The CDR3 coding sequence is TGCGCCAGCAGCTTGGACGAGACCCAGTACTTC. Translation: CASSLDETQYF.

This clonotype was observed at least ten times. CDR3 amino acids: CASRTPVLGEQYF. As DNA, the CDR3 is TGTGCCAGCAGGACCCCGGTCCTAGGCGAGCAGTACTTC. This chain links TRBV12-3 or TRBV12-4 with TRBJ2-7; D gene uncertain. The ends were cut back, 6 bases at V and 6 bases at J, with 15 bases in the middle. The CDR3 extends over 13 amino acids.

The V call is TRBV29-1, the J call TRBJ2-6; D might be TRBD2 (5 bases). Per germline, CDR1 SQVTM and CDR2 ANQGSEA. The CDR3 sequence is 14 residues long. The ends were cut back, 2 bases at V and 3 bases at J, with 8 bases in the middle. The CDR3 DNA sequence: TGCAGCGTTGAACGGGGTAGTGGGGCCAACGTCCTGACTTTC. The encoded protein is CSVERGSGANVLTF.

The V and J genes are TRBV9 and TRBJ2-5; no definite D call. V was shortened by 3 bases and J by 1 base, with 7 bases between the two germline ends. The CDR3 extends over 13 amino acids. CDR1 SGDLS and CDR2 YYNGEE come from the germline V gene. The CDR3 DNA follows: TGTGCCAGCAGCGCCCTGGGCCAAGAGACCCAGTACTTC. Amino acid sequence: CASSALGQETQYF.